This T cell receptor beta chain was observed in a study of blood T cells in healthy people across ages. Then a second PCR, running roughly 7 to 11 cycles, was carried out with a sample-barcoded 5' primer and a J-beta primer mix. TCRdb passed the 5' RACE reads through MiXCR, listing each CDR3 protein once. The sample carries approximately 820,000 distinct CDR3 sequences, 40% to 50% recorded once. Trimming took off 5 bases at V and 0 bases at J, with 18 bases between the two ends. The CDR3 is 17 residues long. Germline V gives CDR1 MGHDK, CDR2 SYGVNS. The V gene is TRBV25-1, the J gene TRBJ2-3, with D possibly TRBD1 on 5 matching bases. The material sequenced was blood. This TCR came from a man aged 60 to 69 in good health. The CDR3 coding sequence is TGTGCCAGCAGTTCCAATACCATGGGGCCGAGCACAGATACGCAGTATTTT. Translating gives CASSSNTMGPSTDTQYF.